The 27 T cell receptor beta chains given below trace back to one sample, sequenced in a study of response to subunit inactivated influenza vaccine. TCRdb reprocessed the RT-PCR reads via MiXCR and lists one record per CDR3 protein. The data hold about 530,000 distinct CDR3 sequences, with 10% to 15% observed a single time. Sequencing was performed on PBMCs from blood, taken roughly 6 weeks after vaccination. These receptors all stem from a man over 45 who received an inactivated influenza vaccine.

The CDR3 region is CASSQEVAGEGTDTQYF. CDR3 sequence (DNA): TGTGCCAGCAGCCAAGAGGTGGCGGGAGAGGGGACAGATACGCAGTATTTT. V usage is TRBV4-2 and J usage is TRBJ2-3, with 7 bases that match TRBD2. The germline gives CDR1 LGHNA, CDR2 YNFKEQ. This CDR3 contains 17 residues. The V gene end was trimmed by 0 bases and the J gene end by 3 bases; junction bases not matched to a gene: 9.

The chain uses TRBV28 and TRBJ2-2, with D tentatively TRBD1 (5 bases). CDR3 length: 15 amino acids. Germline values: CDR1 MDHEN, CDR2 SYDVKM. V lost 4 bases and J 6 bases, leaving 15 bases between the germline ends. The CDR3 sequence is CASSSAAGISGELFF. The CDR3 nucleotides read TGTGCCAGCAGTTCTGCGGCAGGGATCTCCGGGGAGCTGTTTTTT.

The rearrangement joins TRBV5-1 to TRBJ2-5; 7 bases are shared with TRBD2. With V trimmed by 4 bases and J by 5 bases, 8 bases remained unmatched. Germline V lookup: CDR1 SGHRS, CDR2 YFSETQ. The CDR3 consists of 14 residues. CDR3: CASSPTDSGETQYF. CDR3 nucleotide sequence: TGCGCCAGCAGCCCGACTGATAGCGGGGAGACCCAGTACTTC.

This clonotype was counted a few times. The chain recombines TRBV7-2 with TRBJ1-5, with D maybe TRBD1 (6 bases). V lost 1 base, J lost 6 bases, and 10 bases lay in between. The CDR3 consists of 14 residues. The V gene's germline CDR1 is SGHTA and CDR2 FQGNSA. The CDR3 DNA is TGTGCCAGCAGCTTAGATTTGGGGGCTCAGCCCCAGCATTTT. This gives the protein CASSLDLGAQPQHF.

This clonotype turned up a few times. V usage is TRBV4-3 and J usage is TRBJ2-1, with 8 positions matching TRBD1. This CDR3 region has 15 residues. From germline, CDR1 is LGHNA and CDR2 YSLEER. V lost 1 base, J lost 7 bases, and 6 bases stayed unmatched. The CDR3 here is CASSQAGQVGNEQFF. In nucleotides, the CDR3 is TGCGCCAGCAGCCAAGCGGGACAGGTGGGGAATGAGCAGTTCTTC.

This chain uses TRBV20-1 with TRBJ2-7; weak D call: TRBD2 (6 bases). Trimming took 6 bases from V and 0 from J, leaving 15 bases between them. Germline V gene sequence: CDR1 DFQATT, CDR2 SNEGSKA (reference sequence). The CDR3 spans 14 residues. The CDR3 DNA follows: TGCAGTGCAATCGTGGGAGGAAGCTCCTACGAGCAGTACTTC. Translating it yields CSAIVGGSSYEQYF.

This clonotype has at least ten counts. CDR3 region: CSARISELGEQYF. CDR3 DNA sequence: TGCAGTGCTAGGATAAGCGAACTAGGCGAGCAGTACTTC. The chain employs TRBV20-1 and TRBJ2-7, with a possible D match to TRBD2 (5 bases). This CDR3 has 13 residues. The V and J ends lost 3 bases and 6 bases respectively, with 15 bases between them. Germline lookup yields CDR1 DFQATT and CDR2 SNEGSKA (reference sequence).

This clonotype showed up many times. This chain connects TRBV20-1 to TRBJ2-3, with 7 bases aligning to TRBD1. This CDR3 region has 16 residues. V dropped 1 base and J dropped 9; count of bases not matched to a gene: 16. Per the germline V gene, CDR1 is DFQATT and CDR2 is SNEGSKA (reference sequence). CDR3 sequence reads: CSARVAKGGNRLTQYF. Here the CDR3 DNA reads TGCAGTGCTAGAGTAGCGAAAGGGGGCAATCGTTTGACGCAGTATTTT.

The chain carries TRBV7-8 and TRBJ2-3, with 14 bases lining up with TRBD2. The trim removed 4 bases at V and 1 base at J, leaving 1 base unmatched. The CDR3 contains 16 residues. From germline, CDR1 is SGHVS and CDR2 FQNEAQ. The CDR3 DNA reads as TGTGCCAGCAGCTGGACTAGCGGGAGGCGCACAGATACGCAGTATTTT. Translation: CASSWTSGRRTDTQYF.

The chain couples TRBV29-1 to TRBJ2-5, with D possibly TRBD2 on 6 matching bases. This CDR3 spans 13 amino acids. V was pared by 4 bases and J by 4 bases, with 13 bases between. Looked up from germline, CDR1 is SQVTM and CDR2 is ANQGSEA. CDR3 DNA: TGCAGCGTTGCAACTCGACTAGGAGAGACCCAGTACTTC. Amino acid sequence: CSVATRLGETQYF.

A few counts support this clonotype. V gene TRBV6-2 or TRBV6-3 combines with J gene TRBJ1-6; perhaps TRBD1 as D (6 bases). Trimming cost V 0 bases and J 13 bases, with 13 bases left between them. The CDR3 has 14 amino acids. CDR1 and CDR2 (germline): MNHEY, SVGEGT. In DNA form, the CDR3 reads TGTGCCAGCAGTTACTCTGGGGGCACGTCCCCCCTCCACTTT. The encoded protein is CASSYSGGTSPLHF.

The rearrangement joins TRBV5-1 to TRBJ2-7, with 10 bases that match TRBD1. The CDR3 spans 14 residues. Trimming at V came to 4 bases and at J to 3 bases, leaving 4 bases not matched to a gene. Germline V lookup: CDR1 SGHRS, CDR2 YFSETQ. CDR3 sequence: CASSHGQGDYEQYF. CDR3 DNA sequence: TGCGCCAGCAGCCATGGACAGGGGGACTACGAGCAGTACTTC.

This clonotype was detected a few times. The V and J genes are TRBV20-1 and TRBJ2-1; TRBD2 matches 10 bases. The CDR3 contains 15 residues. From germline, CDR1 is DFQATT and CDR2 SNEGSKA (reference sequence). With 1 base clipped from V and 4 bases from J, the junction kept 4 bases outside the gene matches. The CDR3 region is CSARVRTSGYNEQFF. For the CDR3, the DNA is TGCAGTGCTAGAGTCAGGACTAGCGGTTACAATGAGCAGTTCTTC.

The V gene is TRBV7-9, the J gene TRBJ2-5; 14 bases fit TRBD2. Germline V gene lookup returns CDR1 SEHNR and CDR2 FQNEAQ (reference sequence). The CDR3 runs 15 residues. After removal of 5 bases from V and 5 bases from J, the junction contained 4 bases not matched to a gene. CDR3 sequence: CASSRGLAGVETQYF. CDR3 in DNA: TGTGCCAGCAGCCGGGGACTAGCGGGAGTCGAGACCCAGTACTTC.

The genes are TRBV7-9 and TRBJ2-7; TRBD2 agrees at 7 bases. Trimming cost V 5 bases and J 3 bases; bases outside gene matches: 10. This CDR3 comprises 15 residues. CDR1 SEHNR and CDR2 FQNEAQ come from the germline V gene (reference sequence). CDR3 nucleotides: TGTGCCAGCAGCCAAGGGGCTAGCGGACACTACGAGCAGTACTTC. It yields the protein CASSQGASGHYEQYF.

The CDR3 nucleotides are TGTGCCATCACTATTTTTCGGGACAGGCTGTACGAGCAGTACTTC. It specifies CAITIFRDRLYEQYF. J is TRBJ2-7 and V is TRBV10-3, with TRBD1 matching 8 bases. Losses at the gene ends were 7 bases for V and 4 bases for J; bases not matched to a gene: 12. The CDR3 runs to 15 residues. Germline assignment: CDR1 ENHRY and CDR2 SYGVKD.

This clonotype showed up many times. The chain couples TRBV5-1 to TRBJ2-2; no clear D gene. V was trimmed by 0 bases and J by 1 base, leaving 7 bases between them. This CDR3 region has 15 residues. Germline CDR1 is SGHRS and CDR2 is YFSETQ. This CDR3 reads CASSLVAGNTGELFF. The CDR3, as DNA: TGCGCCAGCAGCTTGGTTGCAGGGAACACCGGGGAGCTGTTTTTT. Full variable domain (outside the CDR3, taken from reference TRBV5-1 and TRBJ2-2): KAGVTQTPRYLIKTRGQQVTLSCSPISGHRSVSWYQQTPGQGLQFLFEYFSETQRNKGNFPGRFSGRQFSNSRSEMNVSTLELGDSALYLCASSLVAGNTGELFFGEGSRLTVL.

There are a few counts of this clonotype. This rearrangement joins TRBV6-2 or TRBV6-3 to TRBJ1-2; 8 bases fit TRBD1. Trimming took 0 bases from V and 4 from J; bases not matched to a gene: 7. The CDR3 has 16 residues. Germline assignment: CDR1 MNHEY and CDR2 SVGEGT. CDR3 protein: CASSYSRSGGGYGYTF. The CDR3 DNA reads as TGTGCCAGCAGTTACTCGAGGTCAGGGGGCGGCTATGGCTACACCTTC.

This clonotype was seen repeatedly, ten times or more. CDR3 sequence (DNA): TGCAGCGTTGAAACGAGGGGGAGAGACTACGAGCAGTACTTC. It is translated as CSVETRGRDYEQYF. This sequence joins TRBV29-1 and TRBJ2-7; D is perhaps TRBD1 (6 bases). The CDR3 contains 14 residues. Germline assignment: CDR1 SQVTM and CDR2 ANQGSEA. Trimming removed 2 bases at V and 3 bases at J, with 14 bases between.

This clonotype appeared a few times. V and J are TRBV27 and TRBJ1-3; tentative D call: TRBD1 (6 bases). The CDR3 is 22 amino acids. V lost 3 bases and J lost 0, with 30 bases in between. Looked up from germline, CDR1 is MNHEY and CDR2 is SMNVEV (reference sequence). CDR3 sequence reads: CASSLFAVRGKEGGSSGNTIYF. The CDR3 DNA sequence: TGTGCCAGCAGTTTGTTTGCGGTCAGGGGTAAAGAAGGAGGGAGCTCTGGAAACACCATATATTTT.

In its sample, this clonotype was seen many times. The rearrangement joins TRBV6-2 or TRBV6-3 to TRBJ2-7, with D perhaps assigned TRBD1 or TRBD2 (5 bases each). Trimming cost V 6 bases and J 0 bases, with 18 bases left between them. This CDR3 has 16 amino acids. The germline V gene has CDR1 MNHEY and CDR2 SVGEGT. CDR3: CASRFTGTRGSYEQYF. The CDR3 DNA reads TGTGCCAGCAGATTCACCGGGACGAGAGGCTCCTACGAGCAGTACTTC.

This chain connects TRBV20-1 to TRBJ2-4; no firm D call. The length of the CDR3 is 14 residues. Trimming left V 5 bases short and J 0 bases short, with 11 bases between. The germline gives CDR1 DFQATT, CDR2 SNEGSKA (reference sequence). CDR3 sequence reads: CSAPKNLAKNIQYF. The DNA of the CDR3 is TGCAGTGCTCCTAAAAACTTAGCCAAAAACATTCAGTACTTC.

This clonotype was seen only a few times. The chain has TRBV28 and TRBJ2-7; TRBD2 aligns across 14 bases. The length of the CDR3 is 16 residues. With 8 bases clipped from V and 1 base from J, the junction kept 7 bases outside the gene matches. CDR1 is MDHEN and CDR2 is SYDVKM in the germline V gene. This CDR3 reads CASSGLAGATSYEQYF. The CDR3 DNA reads TGTGCCAGCTCGGGACTAGCGGGGGCTACATCCTACGAGCAGTACTTC.

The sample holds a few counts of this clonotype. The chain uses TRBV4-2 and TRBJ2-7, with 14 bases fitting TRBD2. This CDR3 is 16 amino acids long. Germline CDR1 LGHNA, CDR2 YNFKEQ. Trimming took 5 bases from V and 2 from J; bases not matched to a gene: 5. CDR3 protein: CASSRTSGGTAYEQYF. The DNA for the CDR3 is TGTGCCAGCAGCAGGACTAGCGGGGGGACGGCCTACGAGCAGTACTTC.

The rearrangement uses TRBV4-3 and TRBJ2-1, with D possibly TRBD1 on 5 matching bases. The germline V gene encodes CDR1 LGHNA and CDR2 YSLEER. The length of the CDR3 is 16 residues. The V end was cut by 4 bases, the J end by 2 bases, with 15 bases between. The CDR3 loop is CASSPRVALTYNEQFF. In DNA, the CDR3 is TGCGCCAGCAGCCCCAGGGTGGCCCTGACCTACAATGAGCAGTTCTTC.

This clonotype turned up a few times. The CDR3 is CASSYGRGPNQPQHF. The CDR3 DNA reads as TGTGCCAGCAGTTACGGACGGGGACCCAATCAGCCCCAGCATTTT. The V call is TRBV6-2 or TRBV6-3, the J call TRBJ1-5; TRBD1 is a possible D gene (5 bases). V was clipped by 2 bases and J by 3 bases, with 11 bases between them. The CDR3 is 15 residues long. Germline lookup yields CDR1 MNHEY and CDR2 SVGEGT.

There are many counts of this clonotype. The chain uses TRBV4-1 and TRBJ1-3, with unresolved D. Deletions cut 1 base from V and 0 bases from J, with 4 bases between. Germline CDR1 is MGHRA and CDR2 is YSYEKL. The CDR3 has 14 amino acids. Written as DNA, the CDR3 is TGCGCCAGCAGCCAAGCTGGCTCTGGAAACACCATATATTTT. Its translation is CASSQAGSGNTIYF.